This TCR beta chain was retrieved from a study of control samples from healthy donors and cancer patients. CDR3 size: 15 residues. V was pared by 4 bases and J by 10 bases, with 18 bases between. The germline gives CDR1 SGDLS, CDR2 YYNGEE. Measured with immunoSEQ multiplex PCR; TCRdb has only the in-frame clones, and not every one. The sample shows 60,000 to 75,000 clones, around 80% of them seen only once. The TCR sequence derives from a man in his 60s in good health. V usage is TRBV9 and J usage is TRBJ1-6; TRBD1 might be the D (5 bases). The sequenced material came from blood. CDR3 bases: TGTGCCAGCAGCCCATCAGGGACTAGATCATCACCCCTCCACTTT. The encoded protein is CASSPSGTRSSPLHF.